This passage covers 12 T cell receptor beta chains from one sample sequenced in a study of cytomegalovirus exposure and HLA in healthy donors. Repertoires were generated with immunoSEQ multiplex PCR, while TCRdb's copy carries only in-frame clones and drops some. The table has 200,000 to 300,000 clones, more than 75% seen once; the top ten hold roughly 1.2%. Input material: PBMCs. These receptor sequences come from a woman aged 30 to 39 in good health and CMV-seropositive.

The rearrangement uses TRBV27 and TRBJ2-2; possible D gene TRBD1, 6 bases. CDR1 is MNHEY, CDR2 SMNVEV, per germline (reference sequence). V gave up 8 bases and J gave up 4 bases, with 14 bases separating them. This CDR3 contains 14 residues. CDR3 region: CASQGEGVTGELFF. The CDR3, as DNA: TGTGCCAGCCAGGGAGAGGGGGTCACCGGGGAGCTGTTTTTT.

J is TRBJ2-1 and V is TRBV6-4; 14 bases are a match to TRBD2. The CDR3 totals 15 residues. The ends lost 4 bases at V and 4 bases at J; junction bases unmatched: 0. Germline V gives CDR1 MRHNA, CDR2 SNTAGT. CDR3 coding DNA: TGTGCCAGCAGTGGACTAGCGGGAGGGTACAATGAGCAGTTCTTC. As protein: CASSGLAGGYNEQFF.

The chain uses TRBV28 and TRBJ2-1; 8 bases are a match to TRBD1. Germline CDR1 is MDHEN and CDR2 is SYDVKM. Trimming removed 2 bases from V and 2 bases from J; junction bases left unmatched: 2. The CDR3 length is 15 residues. The CDR3 region is CASSLMGQAYNEQFF. The CDR3 bases are TGTGCCAGCAGTTTAATGGGACAGGCCTACAATGAGCAGTTCTTC.

J is TRBJ1-4 and V is TRBV25-1, with TRBD1 matching 7 bases. This CDR3 has 14 amino acids. The V gene end was trimmed by 6 bases and the J gene end by 5 bases; junction bases not matched to a gene: 6. Germline V gives CDR1 MGHDK, CDR2 SYGVNS. The CDR3 coding sequence is TGTGCCAGCAGCCCGGGACAGCGCAATGAAAAACTGTTTTTT. Translation gives CASSPGQRNEKLFF.

V and J are TRBV18 and TRBJ2-1, with 7 bases fitting TRBD1. The germline V gene has CDR1 KGHSH and CDR2 LQKENI. This CDR3 spans 15 amino acids. The junction had 8 bases not matched to a gene; V was cut back by 5 bases and J by 4 bases. The CDR3 protein is CASSFSTGSYNEQFF. DNA for the CDR3: TGTGCCAGCTCATTTTCGACAGGGTCATACAATGAGCAGTTCTTC.

This chain links TRBV5-1 with TRBJ2-3, with 15 bases fitting TRBD2. Germline trimming cut 4 bases from V and 4 bases from J; bases unmatched to any gene: 4. CDR1 and CDR2 (germline): SGHRS, YFSETQ. CDR3 size: 16 residues. The CDR3 sequence: CASSAGTSGRPDTQYF. The CDR3 DNA follows: TGCGCCAGCAGCGCCGGGACTAGCGGGAGGCCAGATACGCAGTATTTT. Full variable domain (rest looked up from reference TRBV5-1 and TRBJ2-3): KAGVTQTPRYLIKTRGQQVTLSCSPISGHRSVSWYQQTPGQGLQFLFEYFSETQRNKGNFPGRFSGRQFSNSRSEMNVSTLELGDSALYLCASSAGTSGRPDTQYFGPGTRLTVL.

Concerning this clone: This same CDR3 is encoded by further DNA sequences in the sample. The chain recombines TRBV19 with TRBJ1-2, with TRBD1 matching 8 bases. Germline CDR1 and CDR2: LNHDA and SQIVND (reference sequence). The CDR3 covers 14 residues. V shed 5 bases and J 0 bases; nucleotides not matched to a gene: 2. The CDR3 nucleotides read TGTGCCAGTAGTCCGACAGGGGCTAACTATGGCTACACCTTC. It translates to CASSPTGANYGYTF.

The rearrangement joins TRBV7-6 to TRBJ2-3; 11 bases are shared with TRBD2. The CDR3 extends over 16 amino acids. V trimming: 4 bases; J trimming: 1 base; junction bases outside the gene matches: 4. Germline CDR1 is SGHVS and CDR2 is FNYEAQ. The CDR3, as DNA: TGTGCCAGCAGCTCTTTAGCGGGAGGGGGCACAGATACGCAGTATTTT. Its protein is CASSSLAGGGTDTQYF.

The chain is built from TRBV5-1 and TRBJ1-3; 11 bases match TRBD1. CDR1 and CDR2 (germline): SGHRS, YFSETQ. V was clipped by 4 bases and J by 2 bases; unmatched bases: 8. This CDR3 contains 17 residues. The CDR3 loop reads CASSPGQGASTGNTIYF. CDR3 nucleotides: TGCGCCAGCAGCCCAGGACAGGGGGCATCAACTGGAAACACCATATATTTT.

The chain employs TRBV19 and TRBJ1-5; 8 bases align to TRBD1. Germline CDR1 LNHDA, CDR2 SQIVND (reference sequence). The CDR3 totals 17 residues. The V and J ends lost 5 bases and 6 bases, in that order; junction bases with no gene match: 15. The CDR3 DNA reads TGTGCCAGTAGTCTTGGACAGGGTTTCGGTTCATTTCAGCCCCAGCATTTT. Amino acid sequence: CASSLGQGFGSFQPQHF.

This clone was seen only a few times. This chain connects TRBV4-1 to TRBJ1-1; TRBD1 matches at 8 bases. Germline assignment: CDR1 MGHRA and CDR2 YSYEKL. This CDR3 has 14 residues. With V trimmed by 3 bases and J by 1 base, 1 base remained unmatched. The CDR3 protein is CASSHGQGNTEAFF. In DNA form, the CDR3 reads TGCGCCAGCAGCCACGGACAGGGGAACACTGAAGCTTTCTTT.

Ten or more counts support this clone. The same CDR3 arises from other DNA sequences in this sample as well. The chain has TRBV30 and TRBJ1-3; D perhaps matches TRBD1 (5 bases). V was cut by 0 bases and J by 2 bases, with 8 bases left in between. CDR1 is GTSNPN, CDR2 SVGIG, per germline (reference sequence). This CDR3 comprises 14 residues. CDR3 nucleotide sequence: TGTGCCTGGAGTGTCAAAGGGGCTGGAAACACCATATATTTT. This gives the protein CAWSVKGAGNTIYF.